Given below is one TCR beta chain in context. This clone came up a few times. Its antigen remains undetermined. No much larger clone exists at a distance of one base, and base qualities are not known. This specimen belongs to a study of cytomegalovirus exposure and HLA in healthy donors (dated by TCRdb to 2017 to 2019). Background on the whole study: In an earlier analysis of under 600 of the donors, 250 to 350 Gb of sequence data and some 100 million unique TCR beta sequences from about 190 million T cells were reported. An early release that covered approximately 600 HLA-typed donors contained approximately 300 gigabases of sequencing data and tens of millions of unique TCR sequences. The genetic ancestry cluster associated with self-reported Caucasian donors included 81% of the 300 to 450 genotyped donors. The study aimed to test whether signatures of past pathogen exposure could be identified by cataloging public T cell receptors. The study used immunosequencing to profile the T cell repertoires of several hundred subjects and linked those repertoires to cytomegalovirus serostatus. A separate validation cohort of 100 to 150 different subjects was used in addition to the approximately 700-subject first cohort. To predict cytomegalovirus infection status, the study brought together high-throughput TCR immunosequencing, statistical association of individual TCRs with disease status, and machine learning. A later analysis re-examined previously published TCR beta repertoires from 610 or so donors and added high-resolution HLA genotyping to investigate patterns of TCR occurrence. In the later analysis, no new phenotypic data were used to find candidate immune exposures; instead, reliance was placed on TCR beta sequences and their occurrence across donors. An earlier analysis of more than 450 of the donors used high-throughput TCR beta sequencing to judge whether each TCR beta V gene segment behaved as functional or pseudogenic. Donor age, sex, ethnicity and CMV serostatus were compiled together with the repertoire data. Genome-wide SNP genotypes for about three fifths of the roughly 670 donors were used in a later genetic analysis, which treated that subset as a discovery cohort. All discovery cohort repertoires had been generated using a single sequencing platform. HLA typing covered class I and class II loci at four-digit resolution. Typing coverage differed by locus: A, B, C, DRB1 and DQB1 were typed in roughly 620-630 donors, DQA1 in approximately 520, DPA1 in 600 to 610, and DPB1 in roughly 450. Because of strong linkage in the cohort, a few DR-DQ haplotypes were treated as single units for association and clustering. Across about 370 genotyped donors of the cohort, an average of roughly 250,000 unique TCR beta nucleotide sequences per donor were sequenced, and about a sixth of those sequences were non-productive.

The library was made by the immunoSEQ multiplex PCR assay. For the multiplex PCR, a mixture combining 60 forward primers for TCR Vbeta segments and 13 reverse primers for TCR Jbeta segments was used. Amplification of the CDR3 region of rearranged TCR beta genes was performed with a multiplex PCR assay on genomic DNA. The Illumina HiSeq System was used to sequence the amplified TCR beta libraries as 87-base-pair reads. The original methods were these. Across the 670 or so repertoires, a later analysis counted 80 million or so unique TCR beta chains, about 10 million of which were shared by at least two donors. Raw reads were error-corrected and collapsed into unique sequences with a nearest-neighbor algorithm that merged closely related sequences to remove PCR and sequencing errors. V, D and J gene segments were assigned by aligning CDR3 sequences to IMGT reference sequences. For a sequence to be retained, at least a six-nucleotide match to both a V gene segment and a J gene segment was required. Rearrangements were called productive when the CDR3 lacked stop codons and stayed in frame with V and J; all others were non-productive. CDR3 was defined according to IMGT convention as the region running from the second conserved V-encoded cysteine to the conserved J-encoded phenylalanine. In an earlier analysis of roughly 580 of the donors, sequences lacking an unambiguous match to a single V gene segment were excluded. An earlier analysis of 550 to 650 of the donors classified V segments as functional when productive rearrangements were above 56.7% and as segregating when the standard deviation between donors was above 5%. A statistical classification framework was built for diagnosing cytomegalovirus status from the catalog of TCR beta chain sequences. V and J gene assignment, in a later analysis, came from comparing TCR nucleotide sequences with IMGT/GENE-DB human TR gene sequences. A later analysis assigned CDR3 sequences and most-parsimonious VDJ recombination scenarios with the TCRdist pipeline. In a later analysis, each TCR beta chain was defined by its CDR3 amino acid sequence together with its V-gene family, and reads without a unique V-gene family were excluded. As a way to deal with suspected cross-contamination and a sequencing artifact, a later analysis dropped 500 to 700 nucleotide sequences that were highly shared and had low generation probability. For each public chain, a later analysis derived a clonal expansion index from normalized ranks of inferred template counts within each repertoire. In a later analysis, generation probabilities were computed with a VDJ recombination model fitted to out-of-frame rearrangements, and the resulting probabilities were checked against IGoR. A later analysis scored TCR-TCR, TCR-HLA and TCR-CMV co-occurrence with hypergeometric tests, applying a repertoire-size bias correction to TCR pairs. To estimate false discovery rates, a later analysis permuted the HLA or CMV assignments 20 times. In a later analysis, co-occurring TCRs were grouped with DBSCAN, and TCRdist sequence similarity was added when clustering was performed within HLA-allele-positive subsets. Repertoires with fewer than 30,000 or more than 120,000 public chains were left out of co-occurrence clustering, as were about five repertoires with anomalous nucleotide sharing. In TCRdb, the immuneACCESS table is reduced to in-frame sequences with V and J assigned. These tables do not hold every clone; where another copy was compared, an unresolved V gene accounts for under half, and the others remain unexplained. V, J and clone size were drawn from that table, and D and trimming were deduced from the DNA. Here the sample has some 150,000 clones; around three quarters occur a single time. 2% to 2.5% of the sample belongs to the ten largest clones.

The cohort consisted of some 670 healthy bone marrow donors. At the time of sampling, all cohort members were nominally healthy, though unrecorded immune exposures were likely present. The donor tested CMV seronegative and was one of the 352 seronegative cohort members. A peripheral blood sample was collected from each donor, and TCR beta sequencing was performed on peripheral blood mononuclear cells. Genomic DNA was extracted from the blood cell samples with the Qiagen DNeasy Blood Extraction Kit. The paper as a whole reports these results and caveats: A cluster of highly shared sequence variants was judged likely to be a technical artifact of the sequencing pipeline. In a later analysis, several top co-occurrence clusters were reported to appear linked to parvovirus B19, influenza, CMV and Epstein-Barr virus. Compared with equally common non-associated chains, HLA-associated TCR beta chains in a later analysis were more clonally expanded and had lower generation probabilities. Most TCR sequences were observed very rarely across donors, whereas some public TCRs were present in many individuals. Specific HLA alleles were associated with 16,951 TCR beta sequences at a false discovery rate of 0.05 in a later analysis. In both the original and validation cohorts, the classifier was reported to diagnose cytomegalovirus status with high specificity and sensitivity. For the cohort, immune exposure information was limited to CMV serostatus. A few of the identified cytomegalovirus-associated TCR beta chains were confirmed in vitro to be specific for cytomegalovirus antigens. A later genetic analysis reported fewer N-insertions in productive TCRs among donors in an Asian-associated ancestry cluster than the roughly 620-donor mean. Most CMV-associated TCR beta chains appeared to be HLA-restricted in a later analysis, and the HLA associations seemed to be driven largely by CMV exposure. When HLA alleles, especially DR and DQ, strongly co-occurred, attributing TCR associations to individual alleles was difficult. Broadly in line with IMGT annotations, most TCR beta V segments showed up in productive rearrangements about 87% or about 30% of the time in an earlier analysis of some 590 of the donors. In a later analysis, TCR association rates were found to vary across HLA loci, with the most associated TCRs seen for DRB1 alleles and the fewest for HLA-C alleles. An association between a missense DCLRE1C variant and V-gene and J-gene trimming of TCR beta chains was found in a later genetic analysis and replicated in an independent cohort. HLA typing was unavailable for some donors at each locus, so association tests used only the typed subset. Correlated functional status among segregating V segments might be attributable to linkage disequilibrium, but an unknown experimental factor could not be ruled out. The earlier analysis of approximately 560 of the donors excluded approximately 17 rarely observed V segments, including chromosome 9 orphons, because counts were too low. A further reported finding was that TCR beta sequences accurately predicted the HLA-A and HLA-B alleles for most subjects in the first cohort. Only TCR beta chains were sequenced in this cohort, and the absence of alpha or paired-chain data limited detectable features. Sequencing depth was assumed to be roughly uniform across donors in the presence/absence analyses, though that assumption may not hold. According to the authors, the approach could potentially be generalized to other disease states and immunological phenotypes. The study gave a list of under 200 TCR beta chains associated with cytomegalovirus. The 87-base-pair reads could not distinguish some IMGT-functional V segments, including TRBV6-2 and TRBV6-3, so those segments were excluded.

Inclusive of the bounding cysteine and phenylalanine, the CDR3 is 15 residues long. The entry retains the CDR3 DNA only, 45 bases that are in frame from base 1. The CDR1 and CDR2 encoded by the germline V gene are SGHDT and YYEEEE. Trimming leaves V shorter by 4 bases and J shorter by 4 bases, with the junction holding 10 bases beyond the gene matches. Recombination joined TRBV5-6 with TRBJ1-2, and 7 junctional nucleotides match TRBD1. The clonotype comes from a woman aged 45-65 years in good health and CMV-seronegative. Sequenced input: PBMCs. CDR3 sequence: CASSHDREGGYGYTF. The nucleotide sequence reads TGTGCCAGCAGCCACGACAGGGAAGGAGGCTATGGCTACACCTTC.